This T cell receptor (beta chain) was identified during a study of blood T cell repertoires in COVID-19. The overall study: Sites in the United States, Italy and Spain provided acute and convalescent COVID-19 samples. PBMCs, B-cell-depleted T cells, or T cells were the source of the cDNA or gDNA that made up the material.

Regarding this clone: Mismatch with germline at one junction end may stem from a read error.

The V gene's germline CDR1 is SNHLY and CDR2 FYNNEI. This CDR3 region has 12 residues. Original analysis: Amplification from reference gene primers served as the basis for estimated nucleated cell counts. Assay used: immunoSEQ multiplex PCR; TCRdb lists only in-frame clones, some missing. V and J calls and clone size are those listed in that table; D and trimming were worked out from the DNA. The data show some 91,000 clones, with 75% to 90% seen just once and around 10% held by the top ten. The V call is TRBV2, the J call TRBJ1-2; D unclear. This sequence originates from a human donor in a cohort sampled during active COVID-19. Sequencing was carried out using peripheral blood. CDR3 protein: CYFREAAYGYTF. The CDR3 nucleotides are TGCTATTTTCGCGAGGCAGCCTATGGCTACACCTTC.